This T cell receptor beta chain was identified during a study of T cells after posttransplantation cyclophosphamide. Study results and caveats: Recipient CMV seropositivity and CMV reactivation strongly tracked TRB clonality. Later post-transplant blood repertoires were often dominated by donor CD8+ memory clones. Blood and skin or GI T cell repertoires showed limited TRB overlap.

Method: immunoSEQ multiplex PCR; TCRdb's copy keeps in-frame clones and lacks some. The sample lists 8,000 to 10,000 clones, roughly 80% occurring once. This CDR3 spans 14 amino acids. Germline V gene lookup returns CDR1 LNHDA and CDR2 SQIVND (reference sequence). Trimming removed 3 bases at V and 5 bases at J, with 10 bases between. On this clone: The antigen is unknown.

Cyclophosphamide on days +3 and +4 followed busulfan-fludarabine conditioning and a marrow graft. This clonotype was sampled from a female patient in her thirties or forties who received an allogeneic stem cell transplant from a related donor, was CMV-positive, and had no GVHD. Among the T cells, some may be from the graft donor. Here the sequenced sample was PBMCs, taken 1903 days after a stem cell transplant with posttransplant cyclophosphamide. This chain connects TRBV19 to TRBJ2-2, with a possible D match to TRBD2 (6 bases). DNA for the CDR3: TGTGCCAGTAGTATGTCCGGGGGAACCGGGGAGCTGTTTTTT. Translation: CASSMSGGTGELFF.